Listed below are T cell receptor beta chains from one sample, sequenced in a study of shared clonotypes between healthy human individuals. The table came from immunoSEQ multiplex PCR; TCRdb's copy has only in-frame clones and leaves some out. The repertoire includes about 2,100,000 clones, approximately 94% of them detected once, and more than 1.5% sits in the top ten. The source material was naive CD8+ T cells from PBMCs. All receptors derive from a man between 18 and 29 years old in good health. Some clones in this sample may be carry-over from other donors' samples. Each CDR3 is given with its conserved first and last residue. A D gene is named only where the DNA matches it firmly. Clone size is stated in some rows and not others, as once, few, many or a class when expanded.

cdr3_nt cdr3_aa j_call v_call d_call clone_size
TGTGCCAGCAGTGCTTCTCGGGTAACAGATACGCAGTATTTT CASSASRVTDTQYF TRBJ2-3 TRBV6-4 . once
TGTGCCAGCAGCCCAGAGAGGGAGGACTACGAGCAGTACTTC CASSPEREDYEQYF TRBJ2-7 TRBV9 . .
TGTGCCAGCAGCTTGGTTCCGGGCGAGCAGTACTTC CASSLVPGEQYF TRBJ2-7 TRBV5-4 . .
TGTGCCAGCAGCCCTTCCGGTTCAGCCCAGCATTTT CASSPSGSAQHF TRBJ1-5 TRBV7-9 . .
TGTGCCAGTAGTCCGAGGGACAGGGATTGGGAGACCCAGTACTTC CASSPRDRDWETQYF TRBJ2-5 TRBV19 TRBD1 .
TGTGCCACCGAGGGTCTAACCGGAGCTAACTATGGCTACACCTTC CATEGLTGANYGYTF TRBJ1-2 TRBV19 . .
TGTGCCACCAGGCAGGGCACTGAAGCTTTCTTT CATRQGTEAFF TRBJ1-1 TRBV15 . few
TGTGCCAGCAGCCCCGGTGGGGAGCAGTACTTC CASSPGGEQYF TRBJ2-7 TRBV6-6 . .
TGCGCCAGCAGCCAAGACGGGGGGTTTCCAGTCTTTGGGCTATACAATGAGCAGTTCTTC CASSQDGGFPVFGLYNEQFF TRBJ2-1 TRBV4-1 TRBD2 .
TGTGCCAGCAGCGGCCGGGACAGGGGGGACGGCTACACCTTC CASSGRDRGDGYTF TRBJ1-2 TRBV13 TRBD1 .
TGTGCCAGCAGTATGGTATCCGGGGAGCTGTTTTTT CASSMVSGELFF TRBJ2-2 TRBV9 . .
TGTGCCAGCAGCAACGGACTAGCGGGAGGCCCGCTCTCCTACGAGCAGTACTTC CASSNGLAGGPLSYEQYF TRBJ2-7 TRBV5-6 TRBD2 .
TGTGCCAGCAGTTTATATGGGACAGGGGACGAGCAGTACTTC CASSLYGTGDEQYF TRBJ2-7 TRBV28 TRBD1 .
TGTGCCAGCAGCATATTAGCGGGAGTTTCCGGGGAGCTGTTTTTT CASSILAGVSGELFF TRBJ2-2 TRBV28 TRBD2 .
TGTGCCAGCAGCCAAGATCGCTCCTACACTGAAGCTTTCTTT CASSQDRSYTEAFF TRBJ1-1 TRBV14 . .
TGCACCAGCAAACGAAACAAACGCACAGATACGCAGTATTTT CTSKRNKRTDTQYF TRBJ2-3 TRBV1 . .
TGTGCCAGTAGTTCCGGACAGGGATGGACTAAGACTGAAGCTTTCTTT CASSSGQGWTKTEAFF TRBJ1-1 TRBV19 TRBD1 .
TGCGCCAGCAGCCCCACGGCGGGGTTATCCACAGATACGCAGTATTTT CASSPTAGLSTDTQYF TRBJ2-3 TRBV4-3 . .
TGTGCCAGCAGTTCGAGGACTACATTAGGCGTGAATGAAAAACTGTTTTTT CASSSRTTLGVNEKLFF TRBJ1-4 TRBV28 . once
TGCGCCAGCAGCCAAGAGGGAGGCTTCACTAATGAAAAACTGTTTTTT CASSQEGGFTNEKLFF TRBJ1-4 TRBV4-3 . .
TGTGCCAGCAGCTTAGCGAAACAAGAGACCCAGTACTTC CASSLAKQETQYF TRBJ2-5 TRBV7-7 . .
TGTGCCAGCATCCCCCACGGGGCTAGCGGGAGTAATGAGCAGTTCTTC CASIPHGASGSNEQFF TRBJ2-1 TRBV6-6 TRBD2 once
TGTGCCAGCAGGTGGACTAGTTCGGGGGAGCTGTTTTTT CASRWTSSGELFF TRBJ2-2 TRBV6-6 TRBD2 .
TGTGCCAGCAGTTACAGGGGAGGAAACTATGGCTACACCTTC CASSYRGGNYGYTF TRBJ1-2 TRBV6-5 . .
TGCGCCAGCAGCTTGCGGACAGACTATGGCTACACCTTC CASSLRTDYGYTF TRBJ1-2 TRBV5-1 . .
TGTGCCACCAGCAGAGATGGGGGGGGGTATCAGCCCCAGCATTTT CATSRDGGGYQPQHF TRBJ1-5 TRBV15 . .
TGCGCCAGCAGCCATCACCCCGGGACACAATCCTACGAGCAGTACTTC CASSHHPGTQSYEQYF TRBJ2-7 TRBV4-1 . .
TGTGCCAGCAGCTTGGGGAGGCATGAGCAGTTCTTC CASSLGRHEQFF TRBJ2-1 TRBV5-6 . .
TGTGCCATCAGTGAAGGTTACTCTGGAAACACCATATATTTT CAISEGYSGNTIYF TRBJ1-3 TRBV10-3 . .
TGCGCCAGCACAATTAGGGTGAACACCGGGGAGCTGTTTTTT CASTIRVNTGELFF TRBJ2-2 TRBV4-1 . .
TGTGCCAGCAGCGCCCGAGGGGACAGGGACGGCGAAAAACTGTTTTTT CASSARGDRDGEKLFF TRBJ1-4 TRBV9 TRBD1 .
TGTGCCAGCAGCTTAGACCCCTCTAGCGGGAGCAGGGGTCTGTACTTC CASSLDPSSGSRGLYF TRBJ2-7 TRBV11-2 TRBD2 .
TGTGCCAGCAGCTTTTCAGGGGCCGGGGGACTTAACTATGGCTACACCTTC CASSFSGAGGLNYGYTF TRBJ1-2 TRBV5-5 . .
TGTGCCAGTAGTGCGCGACTAGCGGGAGCAGAGACCCAGTACTTC CASSARLAGAETQYF TRBJ2-5 TRBV19 TRBD2 .
TGCAGCGTTGAGGGGACTATCAATCGCGACAATGAGCAGTTCTTC CSVEGTINRDNEQFF TRBJ2-1 TRBV29-1 TRBD2 .
TGTGCCAGCAGCGTACGAATTACAGGGGGCGCAACTACCGATGAGCAGTTCTTC CASSVRITGGATTDEQFF TRBJ2-1 TRBV9 TRBD1 .
TGTGCCAGCAGTCTGATGGGTCCAGGGGGCATGAACACTGAAGCTTTCTTT CASSLMGPGGMNTEAFF TRBJ1-1 TRBV27 TRBD1 .
TGTGCCGGACGGAGGACACCTCTGAACACTGAAGCTTTCTTT CAGRRTPLNTEAFF TRBJ1-1 TRBV28 . .
TGTGCCAGCAGCTTAGTCCTAGCGGGAGACGGGGTGCAGTACTTC CASSLVLAGDGVQYF TRBJ2-7 TRBV13 TRBD2 .
TGTGCCAGTAGTATTTGGACGGCCCCGAACACTGAAGCTTTCTTT CASSIWTAPNTEAFF TRBJ1-1 TRBV19 . .
TGTGCCAGCAGCGAGGACAGGGGAACAGCAACTAATGAAAAACTGTTTTTT CASSEDRGTATNEKLFF TRBJ1-4 TRBV9 TRBD1 .
TGCGCCAGCAGCCAAGATAGGGGACAGGGGGTGGGGGAAGCTTTCTTT CASSQDRGQGVGEAFF TRBJ1-1 TRBV4-3 TRBD1 .
TGCAGCGTCTATGGGACAGAGTTAGCTAACTATGGCTACACCTTC CSVYGTELANYGYTF TRBJ1-2 TRBV29-1 TRBD1 .
TGCAGCGTTGAAGATCCAACAGGTAGAAGTTATGGCTACACCTTC CSVEDPTGRSYGYTF TRBJ1-2 TRBV29-1 . .
TGTGCCAGCAGCGCCGGACTAGCGGGAGTTGCGCAGTATTTT CASSAGLAGVAQYF TRBJ2-3 TRBV9 TRBD2 .
TGTGCCAGCTCAGCGACCGGGACGCCCGGGGAGCTGTTTTTT CASSATGTPGELFF TRBJ2-2 TRBV18 . .
TGTGCCAGCAGTTTGGGGGGGAACACTGAAGCTTTCTTT CASSLGGNTEAFF TRBJ1-1 TRBV27 . .